This T cell receptor (beta chain) was sequenced in a study of blood T cells in healthy people across ages. Study-level points and caveats: Investigators treated diversity estimates from one million T cells as underestimates. A roughly linear age-dependent decrease characterized TCR beta diversity per million T cells.

Healthy Caucasian individuals from Russia aged about 6 to 95 served as donors. Primed by a sample-barcoded 5' primer and a J-beta primer mix, a second PCR proceeded for about 7 to 11 cycles. TCRdb processed the 5' RACE reads anew with MiXCR; each CDR3 protein has one entry. The sample lists around 1,800,000 distinct CDR3 sequences, about 39% seen once, with under 30% in the top ten. V shed 0 bases and J 7 bases; nucleotides not matched to a gene: 3. The CDR3 runs 14 residues. Germline CDR1 is SGHRS and CDR2 is YFSETQ. As for this clonotype: Its antigen is not identified.

This sequence originates from a human donor in good health. The source material was blood. The rearrangement links TRBV5-1 to TRBJ1-4, with TRBD1 identical over 7 bases. This CDR3 reads CASSLGNRGEKLFF. The CDR3 region has the DNA TGCGCCAGCAGCTTGGGCAACAGGGGTGAAAAACTGTTTTTT.